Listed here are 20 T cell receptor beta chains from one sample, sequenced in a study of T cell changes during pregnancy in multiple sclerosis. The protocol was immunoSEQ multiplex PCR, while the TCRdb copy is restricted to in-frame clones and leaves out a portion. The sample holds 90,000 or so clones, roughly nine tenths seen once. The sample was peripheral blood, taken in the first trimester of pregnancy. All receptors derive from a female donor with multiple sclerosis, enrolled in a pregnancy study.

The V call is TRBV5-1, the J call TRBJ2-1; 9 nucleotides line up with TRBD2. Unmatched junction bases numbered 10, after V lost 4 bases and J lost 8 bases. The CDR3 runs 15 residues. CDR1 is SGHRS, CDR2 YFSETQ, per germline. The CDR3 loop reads CASSLGTSLWDEQFF. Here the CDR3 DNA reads TGCGCCAGCAGCCTGGGGACTAGCCTTTGGGATGAGCAGTTCTTC.

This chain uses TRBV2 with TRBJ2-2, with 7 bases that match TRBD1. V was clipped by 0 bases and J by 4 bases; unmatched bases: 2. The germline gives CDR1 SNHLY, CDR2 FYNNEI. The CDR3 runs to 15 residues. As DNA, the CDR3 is TGTGCCAGCAGTGAAGCAGGGGGCGGCACCGGGGAGCTGTTTTTT. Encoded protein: CASSEAGGGTGELFF.

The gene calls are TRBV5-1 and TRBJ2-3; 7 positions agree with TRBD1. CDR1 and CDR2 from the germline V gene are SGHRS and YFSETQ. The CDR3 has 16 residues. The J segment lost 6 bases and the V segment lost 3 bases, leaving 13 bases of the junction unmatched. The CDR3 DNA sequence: TGCGCCAGCAGCTCAGGGGGTGGTGTGCATGGGGATACGCAGTATTTT. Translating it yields CASSSGGGVHGDTQYF.

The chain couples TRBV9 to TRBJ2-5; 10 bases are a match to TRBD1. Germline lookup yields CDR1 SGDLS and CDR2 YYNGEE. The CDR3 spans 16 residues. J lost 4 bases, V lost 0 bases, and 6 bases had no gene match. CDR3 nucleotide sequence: TGTGCCAGCAGCGTAGCACCGGGACAGGGGATAGAGACCCAGTACTTC. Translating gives CASSVAPGQGIETQYF.

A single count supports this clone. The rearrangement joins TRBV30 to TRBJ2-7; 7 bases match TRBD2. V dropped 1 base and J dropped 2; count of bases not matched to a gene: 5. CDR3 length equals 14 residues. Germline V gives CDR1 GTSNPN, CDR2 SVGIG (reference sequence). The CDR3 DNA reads TGTGCCTGGAGTGCGAGGCGGGGGACCTACGAGCAGTACTTC. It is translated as CAWSARRGTYEQYF.

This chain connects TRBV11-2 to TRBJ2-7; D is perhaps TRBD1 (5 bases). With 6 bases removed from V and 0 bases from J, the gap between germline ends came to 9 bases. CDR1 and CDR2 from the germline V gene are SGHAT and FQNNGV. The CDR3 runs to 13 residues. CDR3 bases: TGTGCCAGCAGAGGGGCAGGCTCCTACGAGCAGTACTTC. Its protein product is CASRGAGSYEQYF.

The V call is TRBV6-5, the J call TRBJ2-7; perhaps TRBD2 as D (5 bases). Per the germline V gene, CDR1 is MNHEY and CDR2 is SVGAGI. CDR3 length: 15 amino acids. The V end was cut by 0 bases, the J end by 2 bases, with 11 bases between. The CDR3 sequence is CASSYSGERTYEQYF. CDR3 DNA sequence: TGTGCCAGCAGTTACTCCGGGGAAAGGACCTACGAGCAGTACTTC.

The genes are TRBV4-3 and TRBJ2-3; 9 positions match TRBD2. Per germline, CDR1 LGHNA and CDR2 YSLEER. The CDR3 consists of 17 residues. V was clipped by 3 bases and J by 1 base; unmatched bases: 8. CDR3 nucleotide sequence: TGCGCCAGCAGCCATGCAATAGCGGGAGAAGGCACAGATACGCAGTATTTT. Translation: CASSHAIAGEGTDTQYF.

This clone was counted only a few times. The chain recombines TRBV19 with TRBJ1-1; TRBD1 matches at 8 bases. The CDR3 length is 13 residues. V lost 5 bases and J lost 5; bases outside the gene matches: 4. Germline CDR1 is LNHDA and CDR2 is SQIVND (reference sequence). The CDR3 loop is CASSAGQGTEAFF. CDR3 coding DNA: TGTGCCAGTAGTGCAGGACAGGGTACTGAAGCTTTCTTT.

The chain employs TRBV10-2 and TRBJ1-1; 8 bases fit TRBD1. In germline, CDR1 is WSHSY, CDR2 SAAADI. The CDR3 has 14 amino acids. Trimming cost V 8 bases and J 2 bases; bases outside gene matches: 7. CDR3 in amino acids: CASGGTGPNTEAFF. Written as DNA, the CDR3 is TGCGCCAGCGGGGGGACAGGACCTAACACTGAAGCTTTCTTT.

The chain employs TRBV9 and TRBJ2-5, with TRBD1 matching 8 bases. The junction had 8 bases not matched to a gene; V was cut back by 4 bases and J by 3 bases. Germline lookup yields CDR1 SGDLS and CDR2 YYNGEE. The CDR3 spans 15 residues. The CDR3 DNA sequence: TGTGCCAGCAGCCCCACCTTGGACAGGGAAGAGACCCAGTACTTC. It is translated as CASSPTLDREETQYF.

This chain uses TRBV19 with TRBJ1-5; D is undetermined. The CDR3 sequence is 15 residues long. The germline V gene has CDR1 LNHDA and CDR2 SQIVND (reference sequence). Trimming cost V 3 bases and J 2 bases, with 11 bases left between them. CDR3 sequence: CASSMSDYGNQPQHF. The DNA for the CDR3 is TGTGCCAGTAGTATGTCAGATTATGGCAATCAGCCCCAGCATTTT.

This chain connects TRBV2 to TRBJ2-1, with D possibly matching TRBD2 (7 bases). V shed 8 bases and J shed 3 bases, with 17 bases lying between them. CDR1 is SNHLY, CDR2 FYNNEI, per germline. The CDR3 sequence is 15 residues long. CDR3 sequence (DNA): TGTGCCAGCCAGCGGGACACATCCCTCTACAATGAGCAGTTCTTC. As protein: CASQRDTSLYNEQFF.

CDR3 in DNA: TGTGCCTGGAGGCGAACAGGATCACATGGCTACACCTTC. This encodes CAWRRTGSHGYTF. This chain connects TRBV30 to TRBJ1-2; D might be TRBD1 (5 bases). Germline CDR1 is GTSNPN and CDR2 is SVGIG (reference sequence). The CDR3 consists of 13 residues. Trimming took 3 bases from V and 6 from J, leaving 14 bases between them.

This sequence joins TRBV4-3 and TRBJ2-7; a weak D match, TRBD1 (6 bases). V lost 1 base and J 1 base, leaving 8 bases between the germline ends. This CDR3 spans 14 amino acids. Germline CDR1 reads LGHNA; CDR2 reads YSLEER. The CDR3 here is CASSQGTVSYEQYF. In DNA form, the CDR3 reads TGCGCCAGCAGCCAAGGGACAGTGTCCTACGAGCAGTACTTC.

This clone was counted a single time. The CDR3 sequence: CASRQVLAGPYEQYF. The DNA for the CDR3 is TGTGCCAGCAGGCAAGTTCTAGCGGGCCCCTACGAGCAGTACTTC. This chain uses TRBV6-5 with TRBJ2-7; 8 bases agree with TRBD2. The CDR3 has 15 residues. Germline V gene lookup returns CDR1 MNHEY and CDR2 SVGAGI. V lost 6 bases to trimming and J lost 2 bases; unmatched junction nucleotides: 9.

CDR3 residues: CATYKLAGRYEQYF. The CDR3 nucleotides are TGTGCCACCTATAAACTAGCGGGACGATACGAGCAGTACTTC. The chain is built from TRBV27 and TRBJ2-7; 10 bases align to TRBD2. Germline values: CDR1 MNHEY, CDR2 SMNVEV (reference sequence). The CDR3 covers 14 residues. With 10 bases clipped from V and 4 bases from J, the junction kept 10 bases outside the gene matches.

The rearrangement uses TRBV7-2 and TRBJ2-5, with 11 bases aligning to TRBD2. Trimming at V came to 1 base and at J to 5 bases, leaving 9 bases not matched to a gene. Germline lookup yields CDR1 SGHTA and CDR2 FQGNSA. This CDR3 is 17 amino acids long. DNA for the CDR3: TGTGCCAGCAGCTTAGGGGATAGACTAGCGGGGCCGGAGACCCAGTACTTC. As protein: CASSLGDRLAGPETQYF.

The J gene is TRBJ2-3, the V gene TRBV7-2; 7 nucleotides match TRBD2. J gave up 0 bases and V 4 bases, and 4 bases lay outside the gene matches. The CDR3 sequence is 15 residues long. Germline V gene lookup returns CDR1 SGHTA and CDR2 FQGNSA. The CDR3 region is CASSSTSVSTDTQYF. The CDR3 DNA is TGTGCCAGCAGCTCAACTAGCGTAAGCACAGATACGCAGTATTTT.

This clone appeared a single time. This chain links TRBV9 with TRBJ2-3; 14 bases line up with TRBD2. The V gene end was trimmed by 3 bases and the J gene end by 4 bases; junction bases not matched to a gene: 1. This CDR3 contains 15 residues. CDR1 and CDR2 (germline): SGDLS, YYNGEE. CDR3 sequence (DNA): TGTGCCAGCAGCGAGGGACTAGCGGGAGCAGATACGCAGTATTTT. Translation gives CASSEGLAGADTQYF.